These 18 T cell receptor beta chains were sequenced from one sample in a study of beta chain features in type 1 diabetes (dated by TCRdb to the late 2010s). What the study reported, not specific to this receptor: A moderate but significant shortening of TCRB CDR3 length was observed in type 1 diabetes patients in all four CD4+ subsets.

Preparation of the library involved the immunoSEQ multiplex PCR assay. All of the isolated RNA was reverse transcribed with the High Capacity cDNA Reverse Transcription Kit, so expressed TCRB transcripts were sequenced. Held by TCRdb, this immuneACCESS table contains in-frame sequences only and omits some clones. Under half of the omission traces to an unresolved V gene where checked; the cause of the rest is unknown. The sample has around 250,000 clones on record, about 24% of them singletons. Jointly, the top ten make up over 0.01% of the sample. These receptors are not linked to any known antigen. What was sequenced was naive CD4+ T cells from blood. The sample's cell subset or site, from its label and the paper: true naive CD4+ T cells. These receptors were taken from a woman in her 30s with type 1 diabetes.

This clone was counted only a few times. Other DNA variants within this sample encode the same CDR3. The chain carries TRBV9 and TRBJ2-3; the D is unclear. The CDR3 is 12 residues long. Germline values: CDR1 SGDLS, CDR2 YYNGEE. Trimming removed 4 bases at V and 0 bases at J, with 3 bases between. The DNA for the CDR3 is TGTGCCAGCAGCCCGAGCACAGATACGCAGTATTTT. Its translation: CASSPSTDTQYF.

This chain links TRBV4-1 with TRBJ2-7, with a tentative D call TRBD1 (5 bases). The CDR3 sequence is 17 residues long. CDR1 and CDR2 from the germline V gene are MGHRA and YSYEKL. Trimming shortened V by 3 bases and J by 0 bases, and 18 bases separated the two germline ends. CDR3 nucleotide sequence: TGCGCCAGCAGCCAGGTTCCAGTACAGGCCCGCTCCTACGAGCAGTACTTC. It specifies CASSQVPVQARSYEQYF.

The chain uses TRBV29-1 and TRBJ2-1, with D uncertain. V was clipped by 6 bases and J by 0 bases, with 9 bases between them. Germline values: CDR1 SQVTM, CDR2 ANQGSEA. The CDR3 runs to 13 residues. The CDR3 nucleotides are TGCAGCGTCGTATCGAGCTCCTACAATGAGCAGTTCTTC. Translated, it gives CSVVSSSYNEQFF.

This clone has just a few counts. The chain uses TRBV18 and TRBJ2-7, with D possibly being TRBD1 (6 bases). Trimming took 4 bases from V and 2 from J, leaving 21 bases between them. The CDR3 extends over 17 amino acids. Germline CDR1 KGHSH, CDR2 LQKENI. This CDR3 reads CASSLDPGHLEAYEQYF. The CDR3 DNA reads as TGTGCCAGCTCACTCGATCCGGGACACCTGGAAGCCTACGAGCAGTACTTC. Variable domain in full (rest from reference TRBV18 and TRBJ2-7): NAGVMQNPRHLVRRRGQEARLRCSPMKGHSHVYWYRQLPEEGLKFMVYLQKENIIDESGMPKERFSAEFPKEGPSILRIQQVVRGDSAAYFCASSLDPGHLEAYEQYFGPGTRLTVT.

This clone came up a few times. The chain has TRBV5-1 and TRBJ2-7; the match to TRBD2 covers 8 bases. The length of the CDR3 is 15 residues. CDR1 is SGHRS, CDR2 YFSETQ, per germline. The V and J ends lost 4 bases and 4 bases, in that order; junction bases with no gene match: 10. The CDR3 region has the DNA TGCGCCAGCAGCCATCAAGCGGGGGTAGAGTACGAGCAGTACTTC. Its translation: CASSHQAGVEYEQYF.

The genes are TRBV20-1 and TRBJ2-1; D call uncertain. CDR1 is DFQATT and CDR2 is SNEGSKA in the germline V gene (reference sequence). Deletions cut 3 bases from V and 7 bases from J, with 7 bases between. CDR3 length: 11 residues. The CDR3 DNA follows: TGCAGTGCTAGTAGCCCTAATGAGCAGTTCTTC. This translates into CSASSPNEQFF.

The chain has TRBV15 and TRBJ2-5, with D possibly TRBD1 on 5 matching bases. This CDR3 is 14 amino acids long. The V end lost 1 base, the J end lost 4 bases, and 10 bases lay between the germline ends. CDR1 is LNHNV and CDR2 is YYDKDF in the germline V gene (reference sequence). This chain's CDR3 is CATSRVPGRETQYF. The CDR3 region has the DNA TGTGCCACCAGCAGAGTTCCAGGGCGAGAGACCCAGTACTTC.

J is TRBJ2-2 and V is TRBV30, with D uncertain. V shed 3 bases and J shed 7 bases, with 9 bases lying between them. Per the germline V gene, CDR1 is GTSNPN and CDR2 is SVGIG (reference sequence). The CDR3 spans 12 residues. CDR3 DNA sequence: TGTGCCTGGAGACGGTCCGTCGGGGAGCTGTTTTTT. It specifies CAWRRSVGELFF.

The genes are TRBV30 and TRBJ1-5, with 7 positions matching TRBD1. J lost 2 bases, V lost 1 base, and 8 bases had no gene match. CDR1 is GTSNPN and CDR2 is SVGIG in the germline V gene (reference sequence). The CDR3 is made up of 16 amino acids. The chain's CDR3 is CAWSGPRQGGNQPQHF. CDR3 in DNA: TGTGCCTGGAGTGGCCCTCGACAGGGAGGCAATCAGCCCCAGCATTTT.

The CDR3 DNA sequence: TGTGCCAGCAGCCACGGACAGGGTGGTGACAATGAGCAGTTCTTC. Its protein is CASSHGQGGDNEQFF. The J gene is TRBJ2-1, the V gene TRBV4-2; 8 bases match TRBD1. The CDR3 totals 15 residues. CDR1 and CDR2 from the germline V gene are LGHNA and YNFKEQ. Trimming cost V 3 bases and J 5 bases; bases outside gene matches: 6.

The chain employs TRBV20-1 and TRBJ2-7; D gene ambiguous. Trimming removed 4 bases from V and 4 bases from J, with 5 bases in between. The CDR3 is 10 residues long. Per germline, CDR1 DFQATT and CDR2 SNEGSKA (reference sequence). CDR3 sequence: CSANRYEQYF. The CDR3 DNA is TGCAGTGCTAACCGGTACGAGCAGTACTTC.

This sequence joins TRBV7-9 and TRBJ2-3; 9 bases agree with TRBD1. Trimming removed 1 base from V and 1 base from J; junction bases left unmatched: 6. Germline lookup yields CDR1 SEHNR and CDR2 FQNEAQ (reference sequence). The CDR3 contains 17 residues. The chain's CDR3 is CASSLGGTGSGTDTQYF. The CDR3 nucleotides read TGTGCCAGCAGCTTAGGGGGGACAGGGTCGGGCACAGATACGCAGTATTTT.

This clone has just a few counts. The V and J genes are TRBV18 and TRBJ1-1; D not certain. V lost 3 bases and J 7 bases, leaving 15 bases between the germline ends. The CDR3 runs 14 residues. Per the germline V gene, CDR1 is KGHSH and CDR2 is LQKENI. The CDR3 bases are TGTGCCAGCTCACCGTCCCAGGTAGATCATGAAGCTTTCTTT. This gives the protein CASSPSQVDHEAFF.

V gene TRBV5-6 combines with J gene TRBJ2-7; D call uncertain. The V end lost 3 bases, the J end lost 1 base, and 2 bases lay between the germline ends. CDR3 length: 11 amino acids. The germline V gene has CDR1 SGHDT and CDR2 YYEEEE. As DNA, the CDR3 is TGTGCCAGCAGCTCATCCTACGAGCAGTACTTC. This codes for CASSSSYEQYF.

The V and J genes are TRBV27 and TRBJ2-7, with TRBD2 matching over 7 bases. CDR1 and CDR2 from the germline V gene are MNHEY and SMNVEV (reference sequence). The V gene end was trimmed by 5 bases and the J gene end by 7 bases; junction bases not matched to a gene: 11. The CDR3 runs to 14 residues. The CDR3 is CASSPILASREQYF. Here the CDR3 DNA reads TGTGCCAGCAGTCCGATACTAGCGTCTCGGGAGCAGTACTTC.

CDR3 region: CASSLLWGRTYSYEQYF. In nucleotides, the CDR3 is TGCGCCAGCAGCTTGCTTTGGGGAAGGACTTACTCCTACGAGCAGTACTTC. J is TRBJ2-7 and V is TRBV5-1; TRBD2 might be the D (5 bases). Per germline, CDR1 SGHRS and CDR2 YFSETQ. Trimming pared 1 base from V and 0 bases from J, leaving 17 bases between. The CDR3 loop spans 17 amino acids.

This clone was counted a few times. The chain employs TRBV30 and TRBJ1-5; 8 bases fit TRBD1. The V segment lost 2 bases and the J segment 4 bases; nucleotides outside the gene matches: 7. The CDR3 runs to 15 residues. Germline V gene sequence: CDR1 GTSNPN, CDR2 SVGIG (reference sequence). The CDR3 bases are TGTGCCTGGAGTTACCGGGACAGGACGAATCAGCCCCAGCATTTT. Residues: CAWSYRDRTNQPQHF.

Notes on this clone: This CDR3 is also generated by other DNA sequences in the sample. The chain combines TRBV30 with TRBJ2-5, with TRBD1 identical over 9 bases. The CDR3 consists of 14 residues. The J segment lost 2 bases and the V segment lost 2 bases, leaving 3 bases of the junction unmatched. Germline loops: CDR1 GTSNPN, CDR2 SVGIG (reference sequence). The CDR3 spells CAWSPGQGQETQYF. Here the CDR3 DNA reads TGTGCCTGGAGTCCAGGACAGGGGCAAGAGACCCAGTACTTC.